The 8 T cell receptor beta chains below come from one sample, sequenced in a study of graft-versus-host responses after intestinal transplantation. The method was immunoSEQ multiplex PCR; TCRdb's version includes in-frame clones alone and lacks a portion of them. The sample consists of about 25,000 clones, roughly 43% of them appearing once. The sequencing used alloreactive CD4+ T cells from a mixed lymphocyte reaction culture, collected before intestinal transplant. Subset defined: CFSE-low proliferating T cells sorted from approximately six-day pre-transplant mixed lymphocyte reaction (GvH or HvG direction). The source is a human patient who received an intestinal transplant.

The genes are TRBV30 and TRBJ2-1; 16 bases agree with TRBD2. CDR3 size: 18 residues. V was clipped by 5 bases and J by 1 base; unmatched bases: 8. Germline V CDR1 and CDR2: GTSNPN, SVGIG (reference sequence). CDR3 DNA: TGTGCCTGGTGTTCGGGACTAGCGGGGGGGCCATCCTACAATGAGCAGTTCTTC. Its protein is CAWCSGLAGGPSYNEQFF.

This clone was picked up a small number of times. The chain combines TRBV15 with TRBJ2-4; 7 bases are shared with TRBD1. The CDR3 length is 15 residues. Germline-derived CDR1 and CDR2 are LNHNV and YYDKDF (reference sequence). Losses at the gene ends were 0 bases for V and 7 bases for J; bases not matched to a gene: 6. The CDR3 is CATSRDVTGSNIQYF. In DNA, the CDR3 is TGTGCCACCAGCAGAGATGTGACAGGGTCTAACATTCAGTACTTC.

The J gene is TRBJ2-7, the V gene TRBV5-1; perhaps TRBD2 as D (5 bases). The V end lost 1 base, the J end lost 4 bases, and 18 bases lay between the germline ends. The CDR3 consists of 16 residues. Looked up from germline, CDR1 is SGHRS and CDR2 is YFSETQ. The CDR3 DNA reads TGCGCCAGCAGCTTGAGCTTTACTAGTTCAATTTACGAGCAGTACTTC. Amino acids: CASSLSFTSSIYEQYF.

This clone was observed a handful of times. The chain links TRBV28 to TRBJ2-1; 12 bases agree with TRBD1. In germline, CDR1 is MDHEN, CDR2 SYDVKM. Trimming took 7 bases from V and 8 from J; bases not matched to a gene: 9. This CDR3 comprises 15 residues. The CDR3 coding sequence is TGTGCCAGCATCACCCCCGGGACAGGGGGCTATGAGCAGTTCTTC. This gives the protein CASITPGTGGYEQFF.

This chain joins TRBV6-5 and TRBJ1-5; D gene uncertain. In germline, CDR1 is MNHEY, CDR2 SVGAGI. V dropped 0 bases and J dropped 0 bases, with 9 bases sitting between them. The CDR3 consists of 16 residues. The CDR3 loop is CASSYSYPGSNQPQHF. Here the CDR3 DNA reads TGTGCCAGCAGTTACTCTTATCCAGGTAGCAATCAGCCCCAGCATTTT.

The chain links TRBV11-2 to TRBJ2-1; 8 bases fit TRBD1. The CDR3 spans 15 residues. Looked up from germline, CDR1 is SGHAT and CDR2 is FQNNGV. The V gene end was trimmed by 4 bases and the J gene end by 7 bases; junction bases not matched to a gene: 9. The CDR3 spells CASSSRGPRGNEQFF. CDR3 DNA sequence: TGTGCCAGCAGCTCCAGGGGGCCACGGGGAAATGAGCAGTTCTTC.

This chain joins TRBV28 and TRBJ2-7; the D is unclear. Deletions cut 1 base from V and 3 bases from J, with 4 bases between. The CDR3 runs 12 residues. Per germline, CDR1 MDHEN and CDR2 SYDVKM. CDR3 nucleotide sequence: TGTGCCAGCAGTTTATACGGCTACGAGCAGTACTTC. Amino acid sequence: CASSLYGYEQYF.

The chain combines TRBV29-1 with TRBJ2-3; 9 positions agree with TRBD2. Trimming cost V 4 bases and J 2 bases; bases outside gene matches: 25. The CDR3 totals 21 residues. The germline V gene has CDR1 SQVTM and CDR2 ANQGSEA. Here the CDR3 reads CSVAPLYYLAPSGTHTDTQYF. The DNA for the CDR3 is TGCAGCGTTGCCCCGCTTTACTACCTTGCCCCTAGCGGGACCCACACAGATACGCAGTATTTT.